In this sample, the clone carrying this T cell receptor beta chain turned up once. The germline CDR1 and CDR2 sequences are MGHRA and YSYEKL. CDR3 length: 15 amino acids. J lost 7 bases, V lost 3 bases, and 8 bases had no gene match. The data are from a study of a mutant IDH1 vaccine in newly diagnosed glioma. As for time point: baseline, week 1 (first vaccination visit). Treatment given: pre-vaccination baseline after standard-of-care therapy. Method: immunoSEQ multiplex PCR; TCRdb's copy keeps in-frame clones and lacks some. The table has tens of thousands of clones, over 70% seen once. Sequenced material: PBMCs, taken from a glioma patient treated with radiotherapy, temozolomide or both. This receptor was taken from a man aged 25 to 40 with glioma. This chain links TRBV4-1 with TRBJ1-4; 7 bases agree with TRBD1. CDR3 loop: CASSHLTGRGEKLFF. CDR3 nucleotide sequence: TGCGCCAGCAGCCATCTGACAGGGCGTGGTGAAAAACTGTTTTTT.